This is a list of T cell receptor beta chains from one sample in a study of blood T cells in healthy people across ages. Each CDR3 protein gets one entry after TCRdb re-called the 5' RACE reads with MiXCR. The table lists 600,000 to 1,000,000 distinct CDR3 sequences, roughly 50% of them singletons, with roughly 22% in the top ten. The sequenced sample consisted of blood. These receptor sequences come from a man under 40 in good health. Both conserved end residues are part of each CDR3. The order of the fields is V gene, clone size, J gene, D gene, CDR3 DNA, CDR3 protein. D genes are given only for firm matches. Only part of the rows carry a size: once, few, many, or a class if the clone is expanded.

v_call: TRBV20-1; clone_size: NA; j_call: TRBJ2-3; d_call: NA; cdr3_nt: TGCAGTGCTACACAGATCACAGATACGCAGTATTTT; cdr3_aa: CSATQITDTQYF
v_call: TRBV29-1; clone_size: few; j_call: TRBJ2-1; d_call: NA; cdr3_nt: TGCAGCGTTGAAAAGGGTAGGGATGAGCAGTTCTTC; cdr3_aa: CSVEKGRDEQFF
v_call: TRBV18; clone_size: NA; j_call: TRBJ2-5; d_call: TRBD1; cdr3_nt: TGTGCCAGCTCAGCGACGGACAGGGGAGGGCAGTACTTC; cdr3_aa: CASSATDRGGQYF
v_call: TRBV3-1; clone_size: NA; j_call: TRBJ2-3; d_call: NA; cdr3_nt: TGTGCCAGCAGCCAAGGGGAAGGCAGAGATACGCAGTATTTT; cdr3_aa: CASSQGEGRDTQYF
v_call: TRBV7-8; clone_size: many; j_call: TRBJ2-5; d_call: TRBD2; cdr3_nt: TGTGCCAGCAGCGCGGGACTAGCGAACTCTGTCGTAGAGACCCAGTACTTC; cdr3_aa: CASSAGLANSVVETQYF
v_call: TRBV2; clone_size: NA; j_call: TRBJ2-5; d_call: NA; cdr3_nt: TGTGCCAGCAGTGACGGGTCCACCTCGGAGACCCAGTACTTC; cdr3_aa: CASSDGSTSETQYF
v_call: TRBV5-1; clone_size: few; j_call: TRBJ1-6; d_call: TRBD1; cdr3_nt: TGCGCCAGCAGCTTCTCCCTCCTGGGACAGGGTAGTTCACCCCTCCACTTT; cdr3_aa: CASSFSLLGQGSSPLHF
v_call: TRBV7-2; clone_size: few; j_call: TRBJ2-3; d_call: TRBD2; cdr3_nt: TGTGCCAGCAGCGCTAAGAGGACTAGCGGGGGGAGCACAGATACGCAGTATTTT; cdr3_aa: CASSAKRTSGGSTDTQYF
v_call: TRBV29-1; clone_size: NA; j_call: TRBJ2-1; d_call: TRBD2; cdr3_nt: TGCAGCGTCCTAGCGGGAGGCCAGACTGAGCAGTTCTTC; cdr3_aa: CSVLAGGQTEQFF
v_call: TRBV7-2; clone_size: NA; j_call: TRBJ2-7; d_call: TRBD2; cdr3_nt: TGTGCCAGCAGCCCGGGACTAGCTCAACCCGAGCAGTACTTC; cdr3_aa: CASSPGLAQPEQYF
v_call: TRBV7-2; clone_size: NA; j_call: TRBJ1-1; d_call: NA; cdr3_nt: TGTGCCAGCAGCTTAACCAGGGAGGGCACTGAAGCTTTCTTT; cdr3_aa: CASSLTREGTEAFF
v_call: TRBV24-1; clone_size: few; j_call: TRBJ2-4; d_call: NA; cdr3_nt: TGTGCCACCAGTGAACGAAATACACCCTGGGAGCAGTACTTC; cdr3_aa: CATSERNTPWEQYF
v_call: TRBV28; clone_size: once; j_call: TRBJ2-5; d_call: NA; cdr3_nt: TGTGCCAGCAGTTCGGCAAATCGAGAGACCCAGTACTTC; cdr3_aa: CASSSANRETQYF
v_call: TRBV11-2; clone_size: NA; j_call: TRBJ1-1; d_call: NA; cdr3_nt: TGTGCCAGCAGCTTCACAGAGACGAACACTGAAGCTTTCTTT; cdr3_aa: CASSFTETNTEAFF
v_call: TRBV6-2/TRBV6-3; clone_size: NA; j_call: TRBJ2-1; d_call: TRBD2; cdr3_nt: TGTGCCAGCAGGGATTCGAGCGGGGGGGCCAACAATGAGCAGTTCTTC; cdr3_aa: CASRDSSGGANNEQFF
v_call: TRBV4-3; clone_size: NA; j_call: TRBJ1-2; d_call: NA; cdr3_nt: TGCGCCAGCAGCCAAGATAGGACCGCCGGGGACTATGGCTACACCTTC; cdr3_aa: CASSQDRTAGDYGYTF
v_call: TRBV7-2; clone_size: NA; j_call: TRBJ2-7; d_call: TRBD2; cdr3_nt: TGTGCCAGCAGCTTTACTAGCGGGGGATCTTACGAGCAGTACTTC; cdr3_aa: CASSFTSGGSYEQYF
v_call: TRBV28; clone_size: NA; j_call: TRBJ2-1; d_call: TRBD2; cdr3_nt: TGTGCCAGCAGTTCCTGGACTAGCGGATTCATCCTGCAGTTCTTC; cdr3_aa: CASSSWTSGFILQFF
v_call: TRBV10-3; clone_size: NA; j_call: TRBJ2-7; d_call: TRBD2; cdr3_nt: TGTGCCATCAGTGAGATGGGCGGGAGTCTAAACGAGCAGTACTTC; cdr3_aa: CAISEMGGSLNEQYF
v_call: TRBV6-2/TRBV6-3; clone_size: NA; j_call: TRBJ1-2; d_call: NA; cdr3_nt: TGTGCCAGCACCCCGGACAGTTATGGCTACACCTTC; cdr3_aa: CASTPDSYGYTF
v_call: TRBV2; clone_size: few; j_call: TRBJ2-7; d_call: NA; cdr3_nt: TGTGCCAGCACCTATACCGGGACACCAACGGGCGAGCAGTACTTC; cdr3_aa: CASTYTGTPTGEQYF
v_call: TRBV15; clone_size: NA; j_call: TRBJ2-1; d_call: NA; cdr3_nt: TGTGCCACCAGCAGAGCGGGCAGGGTCGACAATGAGCAGTTCTTC; cdr3_aa: CATSRAGRVDNEQFF
v_call: TRBV10-3; clone_size: NA; j_call: TRBJ2-5; d_call: NA; cdr3_nt: TGTGCCATCAAGCAGGGAAATGAGGAGACCCAGTACTTC; cdr3_aa: CAIKQGNEETQYF
v_call: TRBV20-1; clone_size: few; j_call: TRBJ2-1; d_call: NA; cdr3_nt: TGCAGTGCCCCCCCGAGCGGGCTCAGGAATGAGCAGTTCTTC; cdr3_aa: CSAPPSGLRNEQFF
v_call: TRBV12-3/TRBV12-4; clone_size: NA; j_call: TRBJ2-3; d_call: NA; cdr3_nt: TGTGCCAGCAGAAACAGGGTTAACACAGATACGCAGTATTTT; cdr3_aa: CASRNRVNTDTQYF
v_call: TRBV4-2; clone_size: few; j_call: TRBJ2-5; d_call: NA; cdr3_nt: TGTGCCAGCGAGCCCCGGGTCGGCCAGAAAGAGACCCAGTACTTC; cdr3_aa: CASEPRVGQKETQYF
v_call: TRBV7-9; clone_size: NA; j_call: TRBJ2-2; d_call: NA; cdr3_nt: TGTGCCAGCAGCTTCGAGGGGTTCGGGGAGCTGTTTTTT; cdr3_aa: CASSFEGFGELFF
v_call: TRBV2; clone_size: NA; j_call: TRBJ1-4; d_call: NA; cdr3_nt: TGTGCCGGCAGCAGGCCGCTTAATGAAAAACTGTTTTTT; cdr3_aa: CAGSRPLNEKLFF
v_call: TRBV10-3; clone_size: NA; j_call: TRBJ1-2; d_call: NA; cdr3_nt: TGTGCCATCAGTGAGTCCGTCCTTAACCATGGCTACACCTTC; cdr3_aa: CAISESVLNHGYTF
v_call: TRBV5-1; clone_size: many; j_call: TRBJ2-7; d_call: TRBD2; cdr3_nt: TGCGCCAGCAGCTTGGCCCTAGCGGGGAACGAGCAGTACTTC; cdr3_aa: CASSLALAGNEQYF
v_call: TRBV10-3; clone_size: NA; j_call: TRBJ2-3; d_call: TRBD1; cdr3_nt: TGTGCCTTCAGTCCAACAGGGGAAGATACGCAGTATTTT; cdr3_aa: CAFSPTGEDTQYF
v_call: TRBV5-1; clone_size: NA; j_call: TRBJ2-1; d_call: NA; cdr3_nt: TGCGCCAGCAGCTTGCTGCGGTCCAGGGATGAGCAGTTCTTC; cdr3_aa: CASSLLRSRDEQFF
v_call: TRBV29-1; clone_size: NA; j_call: TRBJ2-5; d_call: TRBD1; cdr3_nt: TGCAGCGTCAGGGGGCCGGAGACCCAGTACTTC; cdr3_aa: CSVRGPETQYF
v_call: TRBV5-1; clone_size: NA; j_call: TRBJ2-1; d_call: TRBD2; cdr3_nt: TGCGCCAGCAGCGCGACTAGCGGGCGATCGAATGAGCAGTTCTTC; cdr3_aa: CASSATSGRSNEQFF
v_call: TRBV30; clone_size: NA; j_call: TRBJ2-3; d_call: NA; cdr3_nt: TGTGCCTGGAGTGTAGTGGGCTCAGATACGCAGTATTTT; cdr3_aa: CAWSVVGSDTQYF
v_call: TRBV4-1; clone_size: many; j_call: TRBJ1-2; d_call: TRBD1; cdr3_nt: TGCGCCAGCAGCCAAGCCCTCAACAGGGGATATGAGACTTATGGCTACACCTTC; cdr3_aa: CASSQALNRGYETYGYTF
v_call: TRBV13; clone_size: NA; j_call: TRBJ2-7; d_call: TRBD2; cdr3_nt: TGTGCCAGCCGGAGGGAGGGATTCTACGAGCAGTACTTC; cdr3_aa: CASRREGFYEQYF
v_call: TRBV6-2/TRBV6-3; clone_size: NA; j_call: TRBJ2-1; d_call: NA; cdr3_nt: TGTGCCAGCACGAAGATCTCAACTGTAAGTATCTCCGGTGAGCAGTTCTTC; cdr3_aa: CASTKISTVSISGEQFF
v_call: TRBV4-3; clone_size: few; j_call: TRBJ2-6; d_call: NA; cdr3_nt: TGCGCCAGCAGCCAAACGCGGTTCTCTGGGGCCAACGTCCTGACTTTC; cdr3_aa: CASSQTRFSGANVLTF
v_call: TRBV28; clone_size: NA; j_call: TRBJ2-7; d_call: TRBD1; cdr3_nt: TGTGCCAGCAGTTTAACAGGGGGGATAATTTACGAGCAGTACTTC; cdr3_aa: CASSLTGGIIYEQYF
v_call: TRBV11-2; clone_size: few; j_call: TRBJ2-1; d_call: NA; cdr3_nt: TGTGCCAGCAGCCCCCAGCCGGCGACGGCCCAGCAGTTCTTC; cdr3_aa: CASSPQPATAQQFF
v_call: TRBV6-1; clone_size: NA; j_call: TRBJ2-1; d_call: NA; cdr3_nt: TGTGCCAGCAGTGAACTCGCGGGTGAGCAGTTCTTC; cdr3_aa: CASSELAGEQFF